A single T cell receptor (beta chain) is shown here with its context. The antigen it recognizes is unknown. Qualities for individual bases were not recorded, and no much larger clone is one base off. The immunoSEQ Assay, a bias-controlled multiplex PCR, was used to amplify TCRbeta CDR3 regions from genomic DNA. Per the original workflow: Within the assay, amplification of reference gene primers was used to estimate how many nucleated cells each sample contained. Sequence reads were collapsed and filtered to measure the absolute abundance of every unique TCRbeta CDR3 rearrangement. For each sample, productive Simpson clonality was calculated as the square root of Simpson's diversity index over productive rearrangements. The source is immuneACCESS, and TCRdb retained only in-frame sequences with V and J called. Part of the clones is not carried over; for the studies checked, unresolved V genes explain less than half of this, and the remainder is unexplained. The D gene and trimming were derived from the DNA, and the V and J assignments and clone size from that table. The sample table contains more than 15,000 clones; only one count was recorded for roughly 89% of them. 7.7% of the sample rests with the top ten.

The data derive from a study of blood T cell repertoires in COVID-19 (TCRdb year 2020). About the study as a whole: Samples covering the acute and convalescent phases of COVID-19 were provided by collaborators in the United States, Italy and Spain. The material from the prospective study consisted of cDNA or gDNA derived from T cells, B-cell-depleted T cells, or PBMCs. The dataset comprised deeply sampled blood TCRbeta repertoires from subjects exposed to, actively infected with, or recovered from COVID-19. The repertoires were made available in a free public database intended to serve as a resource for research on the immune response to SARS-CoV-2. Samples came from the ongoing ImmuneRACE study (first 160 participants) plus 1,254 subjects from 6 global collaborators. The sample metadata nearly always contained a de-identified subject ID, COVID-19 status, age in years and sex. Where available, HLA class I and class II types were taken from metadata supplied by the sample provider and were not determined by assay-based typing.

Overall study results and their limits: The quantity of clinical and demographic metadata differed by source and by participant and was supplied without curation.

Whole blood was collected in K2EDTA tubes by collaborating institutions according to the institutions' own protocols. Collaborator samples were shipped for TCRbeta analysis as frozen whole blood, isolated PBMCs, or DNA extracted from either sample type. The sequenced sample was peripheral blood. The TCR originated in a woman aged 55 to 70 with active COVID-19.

CDR3 protein: CASSQGDRVTDTQYF. The DNA sequence is as follows: TGCGCCAGCAGCCAAGGGGACAGGGTCACAGATACGCAGTATTTT. The receptor chain draws on TRBV4-1 and TRBJ2-3, with 9 middle bases fitting TRBD1. CDR1 MGHRA and CDR2 YSYEKL are derived from the germline V gene. Germline trimming amounts to 1 base on V and 2 bases on J, with 1 as the count of junction bases outside the gene matches. The CDR3 holds 15 amino acids from the cysteine to the phenylalanine. The sequence is cut down to CDR3 DNA, 45 bases in frame from base 1.